These 29 T cell receptor beta chains were all obtained from the same sample, sequenced in a study of T cells in Graves' hyperthyroidism and ophthalmopathy. The source material, RNA transcripts, was used to amplify TCR beta CDR3 regions. When the TCR CDR3 underwent first-round RT-PCR, the HTBI primer set was used. Each CDR3 protein gets one entry after TCRdb re-called the multiplex PCR reads with MiXCR. The sample includes 400,000 to 550,000 distinct CDR3 sequences, under 15% of them seen just once. Sequencing input: blood. These receptors were taken from a woman between 18 and 29 years old with Graves' hyperthyroidism.

This clonotype has only a few counts. V gene TRBV12-3 or TRBV12-4 combines with J gene TRBJ2-4; 7 bases are shared with TRBD2. The J segment lost 8 bases and the V segment lost 3 bases, leaving 7 bases of the junction unmatched. The CDR3 has 14 residues. DNA for the CDR3: TGTGCCAGCAGTTTCAGGACCCGGGGGGACATTCAGTACTTC. This encodes CASSFRTRGDIQYF.

Regarding this clonotype: It is likely a read error, because the conserved phenylalanine at the end of the CDR3 is missing. J is TRBJ2-1 and V is TRBV20-1, with D possibly being TRBD2 (6 bases). CDR3 size: 15 residues. Germline values: CDR1 DFQATT, CDR2 SNEGSKA (reference sequence). The ends were cut back, 5 bases at V and 3 bases at J, with 17 bases in the middle. CDR3 bases: TGCAGTGCTCCCAGTAAGAGGGAGGTCTACAATGAGCAGTTCCTC. Translation: CSAPSKREVYNEQFL.

This clonotype was seen more than once but under ten times. The CDR3 DNA is TGTGCCAGTAGTGAACGGACTAGCGGGAGGGACAATGAGCAGTTCTTC. Its translation: CASSERTSGRDNEQFF. The chain has TRBV19 and TRBJ2-1, with 15 bases identical to TRBD2. CDR3 length equals 16 residues. J was trimmed by 5 bases and V by 5 bases; bases with no gene match: 4. Per germline, CDR1 LNHDA and CDR2 SQIVND (reference sequence).

At least ten counts were recorded for this clonotype. V and J are TRBV4-1 and TRBJ1-4, with 8 positions matching TRBD1. CDR3 length equals 16 residues. Germline CDR1 MGHRA, CDR2 YSYEKL. With 3 bases clipped from V and 0 bases from J, the junction kept 3 bases outside the gene matches. The CDR3 sequence is CASSQEQGATNEKLFF. CDR3 DNA: TGCGCCAGCAGCCAGGAACAGGGGGCAACTAATGAAAAACTGTTTTTT.

This clonotype has only a few counts. CDR3 nucleotides: TGTGCCAGTAGTATATCGAGCGGGCGCCACAATGAGCAGTTCTTC. Translating gives CASSISSGRHNEQFF. The chain couples TRBV19 to TRBJ2-1, with a possible D match to TRBD2 (6 bases). Trimming shortened V by 2 bases and J by 5 bases, and 13 bases separated the two germline ends. The CDR3 extends over 15 amino acids. CDR1 is LNHDA and CDR2 is SQIVND in the germline V gene (reference sequence). Combining the CDR3 with reference TRBV19 and TRBJ2-1 gives the whole variable domain DGGITQSPKYLFRKEGQNVTLSCEQNLNHDAMYWYRQDPGQGLRLIYYSQIVNDFQKGDIAEGYSVSREKKESFPLTVTSAQKNPTAFYLCASSISSGRHNEQFFGPGTRLTVL.

The table lists this clonotype with many counts. J is TRBJ2-2 and V is TRBV5-1; the match to TRBD1 covers 8 bases. Trimming at V came to 5 bases and at J to 0 bases, leaving 9 bases not matched to a gene. Looked up from germline, CDR1 is SGHRS and CDR2 is YFSETQ. The CDR3 has 17 amino acids. The CDR3: CASRSRDRPTNTGELFF. The CDR3, as DNA: TGCGCCAGCAGATCGAGGGACAGGCCGACGAACACCGGGGAGCTGTTTTTT.

V and J are TRBV18 and TRBJ2-2; 7 bases match TRBD1. The CDR3 length is 16 residues. After removal of 3 bases from V and 1 base from J, the junction contained 5 bases not matched to a gene. Germline values: CDR1 KGHSH, CDR2 LQKENI. The CDR3 DNA is TGTGCCAGCTCACCTTTAAGGACAGGGAACACCGGGGAGCTGTTTTTT. It codes for CASSPLRTGNTGELFF.

This clonotype turned up a few times. The V and J genes are TRBV19 and TRBJ2-7; no reliable D call. Germline values: CDR1 LNHDA, CDR2 SQIVND (reference sequence). V lost 6 bases to trimming and J lost 0 bases, with 9 bases between them. CDR3 length equals 13 residues. The CDR3 coding sequence is TGTGCCAGTAGCATAACAGTCTCCTACGAGCAGTACTTC. Its translation: CASSITVSYEQYF.

The chain has TRBV6-1 and TRBJ2-2; D unresolved. Germline-derived CDR1 and CDR2 are MNHNS and SASEGT. Trimming pared 7 bases from V and 9 bases from J, leaving 9 bases between. This CDR3 has 11 amino acids. The CDR3 sequence is CASTPRWELFF. The CDR3 DNA is TGTGCCAGCACCCCCAGGTGGGAGCTGTTTTTT.

This clonotype has only a few counts. A much larger clone is a single base away; this may be a read error. The V and J genes are TRBV6-1 and TRBJ2-1, with 8 nucleotides matching TRBD2. CDR3 length: 16 residues. Trimming removed 7 bases from V and 9 bases from J; junction bases left unmatched: 17. The V gene's germline CDR1 is MNHNS and CDR2 SASEGT. The CDR3 nucleotides read TGTGCCAGCACCCCGAAAGGTAGCGGGACCTTAGGTGAGCAGTTCTTC. Translated: CASTPKGSGTLGEQFF.

This clonotype was picked up many times. This chain joins TRBV14 and TRBJ1-2, with D possibly TRBD1 on 5 matching bases. Trimming left V 2 bases short and J 1 base short, with 23 bases between. CDR3 length: 19 residues. The germline V gene encodes CDR1 SGHDN and CDR2 FVKESK. For the CDR3, the DNA is TGTGCCAGCAGCCAATGGGATATAAGGACACGGTTAATTAACTATGGCTACACCTTC. Translating it yields CASSQWDIRTRLINYGYTF.

This clonotype was recorded many times. The CDR3, as DNA: TGTGCCTTCGACGTAAACTACGAGCAGTACTTC. It yields the protein CAFDVNYEQYF. The V and J genes are TRBV30 and TRBJ2-7, with no clear D. The CDR3 length is 11 residues. V was trimmed by 7 bases and J by 3 bases, leaving 10 bases between them. CDR1 and CDR2 from the germline V gene are GTSNPN and SVGIG (reference sequence).

This clonotype was counted ten times or more. The chain is built from TRBV20-1 and TRBJ2-3; 8 bases line up with TRBD2. There are 15 residues in the CDR3. V shed 5 bases and J 0 bases; nucleotides not matched to a gene: 7. Germline-derived CDR1 and CDR2 are DFQATT and SNEGSKA (reference sequence). The DNA of the CDR3 is TGCAGTGCTGCCATAGCGGGAACTAGCACAGATACGCAGTATTTT. It encodes CSAAIAGTSTDTQYF.

This clonotype has just a few counts. The chain combines TRBV30 with TRBJ1-1; TRBD1 might be the D (6 bases). The CDR3 loop spans 14 amino acids. The V end was cut by 8 bases, the J end by 4 bases, with 20 bases between. Germline values: CDR1 GTSNPN, CDR2 SVGIG (reference sequence). CDR3 in DNA: TGTGCCGGCCCTGGGGGGGCTTCGACCACTGAAGCTTTCTTT. Translated, it gives CAGPGGASTTEAFF.

This clonotype appeared many times. The J gene is TRBJ2-1, the V gene TRBV15; D uncertain. Germline lookup yields CDR1 LNHNV and CDR2 YYDKDF (reference sequence). V was clipped by 1 base and J by 9 bases, with 19 bases between them. The CDR3 runs 16 residues. The CDR3: CATSRVPDPLPAEQFF. CDR3 bases: TGTGCCACCAGCAGAGTCCCCGATCCCCTGCCGGCTGAGCAGTTCTTC.

The chain has TRBV7-9 and TRBJ2-3; TRBD1 or TRBD2 may be the D gene (5 bases each). The germline gives CDR1 SEHNR, CDR2 FQNEAQ (reference sequence). This CDR3 region has 17 residues. V dropped 5 bases and J dropped 1 base, with 19 bases sitting between them. The chain's CDR3 is CASSAGQGSLGTDTQYF. The DNA of the CDR3 is TGTGCCAGCAGCGCGGGCCAGGGATCGCTAGGCACAGATACGCAGTATTTT. The entire variable domain, with the rest obtained from reference TRBV7-9 and TRBJ2-3, is as follows: DTGVSQNPRHKITKRGQNVTFRCDPISEHNRLYWYRQTLGQGPEFLTYFQNEAQLEKSRLLSDRFSAERPKGSFSTLEIQRTEQGDSAMYLCASSAGQGSLGTDTQYFGPGTRLTVL.

The rearrangement uses TRBV6-1 and TRBJ1-6, with D uncertain. Germline assignment: CDR1 MNHNS and CDR2 SASEGT. CDR3 length: 19 amino acids. V lost 6 bases and J lost 4, with 25 bases in between. The CDR3 nucleotides are TGTGCCAGCAGCCCCGGGGTAGTTACCCCGGGGATTTATAATTCACCCCTCCACTTT. It yields the protein CASSPGVVTPGIYNSPLHF.

J is TRBJ2-3 and V is TRBV20-1; possibly TRBD2 for D (5 bases). This CDR3 is built from 13 residues. From germline, CDR1 is DFQATT and CDR2 SNEGSKA (reference sequence). Trimming removed 2 bases at V and 2 bases at J, with 8 bases between. The CDR3 coding sequence is TGCAGTGCTAGAACGGACTCCACAGATACGCAGTATTTT. Translation gives CSARTDSTDTQYF.

This clonotype was detected many times. The chain uses TRBV30 and TRBJ1-1, with TRBD1 identical over 7 bases. Losses at the gene ends were 8 bases for V and 0 bases for J; bases not matched to a gene: 3. The CDR3 is made up of 12 amino acids. Germline V gene lookup returns CDR1 GTSNPN and CDR2 SVGIG (reference sequence). The CDR3 nucleotides are TGTGCCGGGGACAGCCTGAACACTGAAGCTTTCTTT. Its protein product is CAGDSLNTEAFF.

This clonotype occurred many times. The V gene is TRBV3-1, the J gene TRBJ1-6, with 9 bases lining up with TRBD1. The CDR3 has 18 amino acids. The V gene end was trimmed by 2 bases and the J gene end by 10 bases; junction bases not matched to a gene: 15. Germline values: CDR1 LGHDT, CDR2 YNNKEL (reference sequence). CDR3 sequence: CASSQITGQGFFHSPLHF. In DNA, the CDR3 is TGTGCCAGCAGCCAAATAACGGGACAGGGCTTTTTCCACTCACCCCTCCACTTT.

This clonotype was detected ten times or more. The rearrangement joins TRBV18 to TRBJ2-1; 9 bases fit TRBD1. The ends lost 6 bases at V and 9 bases at J; junction bases unmatched: 12. Germline V gene sequence: CDR1 KGHSH, CDR2 LQKENI. This CDR3 is 15 amino acids long. CDR3 loop: CASSLGTGNWLEQFF. The DNA of the CDR3 is TGTGCCAGCTCTCTCGGGACAGGGAATTGGCTTGAGCAGTTCTTC.

This clonotype was observed at least ten times. The rearrangement joins TRBV29-1 to TRBJ1-1, with TRBD1 matching 7 bases. The V segment lost 6 bases and the J segment 2 bases; nucleotides outside the gene matches: 6. In germline, CDR1 is SQVTM, CDR2 ANQGSEA. This CDR3 contains 13 residues. CDR3 coding DNA: TGCAGCGTAGCAGAAGGGGGCAACACTGAAGCTTTCTTT. It translates to CSVAEGGNTEAFF.

This clonotype came up a few times. The gene calls are TRBV19 and TRBJ2-1; D possibly matches TRBD1 or TRBD2 (6 bases each). Germline V lookup: CDR1 LNHDA, CDR2 SQIVND (reference sequence). This CDR3 is 15 amino acids long. The germline V and J ends were trimmed by 2 bases and 9 bases, with 17 bases remaining between them. The CDR3 protein is CASSIQGPIGSEQFF. CDR3 nucleotide sequence: TGTGCCAGTAGTATACAGGGGCCTATCGGGAGTGAGCAGTTCTTC.

In this sample, this clonotype turned up many times. The V gene is TRBV25-1, the J gene TRBJ2-3; maybe TRBD2 (5 bases). Trimming cost V 5 bases and J 8 bases, with 8 bases left between them. CDR1 MGHDK and CDR2 SYGVNS come from the germline V gene. The CDR3 has 11 amino acids. CDR3 in amino acids: CASSLASTQYF. CDR3 DNA sequence: TGTGCCAGCAGTCTAGCTTCTACGCAGTATTTT. Full variable domain (rest looked up from reference TRBV25-1 and TRBJ2-3): EADIYQTPRYLVIGTGKKITLECSQTMGHDKMYWYQQDPGMELHLIHYSYGVNSTEKGDLSSESTVSRIRTEHFPLTLESARPSHTSQYLCASSLASTQYFGPGTRLTVL.

This clonotype was seen many times. The genes are TRBV5-1 and TRBJ1-4, with D possibly matching TRBD1 (6 bases). With 1 base removed from V and 0 bases from J, the gap between germline ends came to 10 bases. Per the germline V gene, CDR1 is SGHRS and CDR2 is YFSETQ. This CDR3 region has 16 residues. For the CDR3, the DNA is TGCGCCAGCAGCTTGTACGGGACATCAACTAATGAAAAACTGTTTTTT. Translated, it gives CASSLYGTSTNEKLFF.

This clonotype was seen many times. The CDR3 sequence: CASSLTGGHSYEQYF. Here the CDR3 DNA reads TGTGCCAGCAGTTTAACCGGGGGGCACTCCTACGAGCAGTACTTC. The chain joins TRBV12-3 or TRBV12-4 to TRBJ2-7; possible D gene TRBD2, 7 bases. The CDR3 is made up of 15 amino acids. Trimming stripped 2 bases from V and 0 bases from J, with 11 bases between.

This clonotype was counted many times. The chain employs TRBV30 and TRBJ1-1; tentative D call: TRBD1 (5 bases). The CDR3 spans 12 residues. Per germline, CDR1 GTSNPN and CDR2 SVGIG (reference sequence). Trimming stripped 5 bases from V and 7 bases from J, with 14 bases between. CDR3 bases: TGTGCCTGGGCAGGCCGGGGGAGTGAAGCTTTCTTT. It yields the protein CAWAGRGSEAFF.

This clonotype was seen a handful of times. V usage is TRBV19 and J usage is TRBJ2-6; perhaps TRBD1 as D (7 bases). CDR3 size: 18 residues. Germline-derived CDR1 and CDR2 are LNHDA and SQIVND (reference sequence). V lost 8 bases, J lost 0 bases, and 20 bases lay in between. The CDR3 sequence: CASFDLRDRSSGANVLTF. Written as DNA, the CDR3 is TGTGCCAGTTTCGACTTGCGGGACAGAAGCTCTGGGGCCAACGTCCTGACTTTC.

This clonotype was observed many times. The V call is TRBV5-1, the J call TRBJ1-1; D is possibly TRBD1 (5 bases). V was shortened by 4 bases and J by 1 base, with 11 bases between the two germline ends. The CDR3 is made up of 14 amino acids. Germline lookup yields CDR1 SGHRS and CDR2 YFSETQ. DNA for the CDR3: TGCGCCAGCAGCAGGACAACCCAGAACACTGAAGCTTTCTTT. As protein: CASSRTTQNTEAFF.